This T cell receptor (beta chain) was found in a study of CD8+ T cells in alopecia areata. Turning to the study itself: Treatment of the treated patients consisted of oral tofacitinib, 5 to 10 mg twice daily.

On this clone: Its antigen is unknown.

The germline CDR1 and CDR2 sequences are SGHRS and YFSETQ. The CDR3 runs to 15 residues. Trimming pared 0 bases from V and 2 bases from J, leaving 12 bases between. TCR sequencing used cDNA made by reverse transcription of extracted RNA. The table came from immunoSEQ multiplex PCR; TCRdb's copy has only in-frame clones and leaves some out. This table holds more than 90,000 clones, approximately 63% found once. Study-level findings and limits: Among patients, TCR sharing was less clear than in mice, a difference possibly due in part to HLA diversity in the patient population.

The treatment was: oral pan-JAK inhibitor, 5-10 mg twice daily. This TCR was recovered from a human donor with alopecia areata. Here the sequenced sample was CD8+ T cells sorted from blood, taken between weeks 55 and 65, from a patient treated with tofacitinib. This chain uses TRBV5-1 with TRBJ2-7; D is perhaps TRBD2 (7 bases). Written as DNA, the CDR3 is TGCGCCAGCAGCTTGGAGAACGGGGGGCCCTACGAGCAGTACTTC. Translation gives CASSLENGGPYEQYF.